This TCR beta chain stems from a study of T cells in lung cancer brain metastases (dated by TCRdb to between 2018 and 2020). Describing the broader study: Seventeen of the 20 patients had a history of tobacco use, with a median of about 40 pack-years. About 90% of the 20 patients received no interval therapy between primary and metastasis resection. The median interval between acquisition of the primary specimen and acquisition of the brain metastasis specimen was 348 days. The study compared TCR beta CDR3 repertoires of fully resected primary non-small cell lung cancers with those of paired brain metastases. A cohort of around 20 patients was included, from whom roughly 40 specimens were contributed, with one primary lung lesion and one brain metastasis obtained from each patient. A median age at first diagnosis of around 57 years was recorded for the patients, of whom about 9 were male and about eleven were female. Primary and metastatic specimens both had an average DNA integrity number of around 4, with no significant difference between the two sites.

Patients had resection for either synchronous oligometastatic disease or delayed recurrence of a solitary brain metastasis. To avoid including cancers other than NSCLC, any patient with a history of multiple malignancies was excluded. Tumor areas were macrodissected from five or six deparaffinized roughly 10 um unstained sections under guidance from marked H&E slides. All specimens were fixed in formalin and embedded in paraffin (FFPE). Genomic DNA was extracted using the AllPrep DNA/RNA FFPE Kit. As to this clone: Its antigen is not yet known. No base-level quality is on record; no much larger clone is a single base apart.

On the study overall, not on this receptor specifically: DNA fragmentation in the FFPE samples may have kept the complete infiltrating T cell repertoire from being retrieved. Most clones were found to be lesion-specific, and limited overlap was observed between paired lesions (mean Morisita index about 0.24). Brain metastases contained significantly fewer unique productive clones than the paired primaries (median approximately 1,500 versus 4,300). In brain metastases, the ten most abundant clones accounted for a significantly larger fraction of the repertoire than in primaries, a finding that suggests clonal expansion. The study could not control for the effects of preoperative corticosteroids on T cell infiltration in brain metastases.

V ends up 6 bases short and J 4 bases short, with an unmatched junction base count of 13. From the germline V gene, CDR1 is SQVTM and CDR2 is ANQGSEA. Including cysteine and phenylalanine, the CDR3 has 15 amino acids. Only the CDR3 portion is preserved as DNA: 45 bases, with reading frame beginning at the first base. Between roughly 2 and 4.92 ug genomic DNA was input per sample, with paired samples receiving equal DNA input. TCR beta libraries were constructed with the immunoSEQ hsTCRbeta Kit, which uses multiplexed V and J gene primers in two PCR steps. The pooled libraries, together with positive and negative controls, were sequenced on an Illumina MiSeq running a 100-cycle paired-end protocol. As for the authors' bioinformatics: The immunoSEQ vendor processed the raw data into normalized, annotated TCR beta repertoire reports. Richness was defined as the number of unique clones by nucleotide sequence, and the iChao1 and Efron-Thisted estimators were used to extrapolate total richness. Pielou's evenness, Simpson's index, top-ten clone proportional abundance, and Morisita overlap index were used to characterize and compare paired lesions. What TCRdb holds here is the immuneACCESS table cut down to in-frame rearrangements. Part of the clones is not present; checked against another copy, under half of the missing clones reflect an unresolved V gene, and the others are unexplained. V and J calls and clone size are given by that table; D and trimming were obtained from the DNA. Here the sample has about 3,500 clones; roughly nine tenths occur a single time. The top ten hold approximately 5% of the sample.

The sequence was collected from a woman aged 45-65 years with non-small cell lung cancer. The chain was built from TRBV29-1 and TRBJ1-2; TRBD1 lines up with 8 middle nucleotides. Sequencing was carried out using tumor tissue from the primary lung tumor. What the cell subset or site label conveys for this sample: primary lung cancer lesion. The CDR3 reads CSVDGGARGLYGYTF. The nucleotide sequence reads TGCAGCGTCGATGGGGGGGCCAGGGGGCTCTATGGCTACACCTTC.